This TCR beta chain comes out of a study of blood T cell repertoires in COVID-19 (dated by TCRdb to about 2020). About the full investigation: Samples from collaborators originated in the United States, Italy and Spain and spanned both the acute and convalescent phases of COVID-19. The prospective study material was composed of cDNA or gDNA derived from T cells, B-cell-depleted T cells, or PBMCs. Subjects who had been exposed to COVID-19, were actively infected with it, or had recovered from it provided the deeply sampled blood TCRbeta repertoires that made up the dataset. The repertoires were made available in a free public database intended to serve as a resource for research on the immune response to SARS-CoV-2. The samples were drawn from two sources: the first 160 participants of the ongoing ImmuneRACE study, and 950 to 1,500 subjects contributed by 6 global collaborators. The sample metadata nearly always contained a de-identified subject ID, COVID-19 status, age in years and sex. HLA class I and class II types, where available, came from metadata supplied by the sample provider rather than from assay-based typing. Results and caveats for the whole study, not just this receptor: Clinical and demographic metadata were provided uncurated, with the amount varying by source and participant.

The immunoSEQ Assay, a bias-controlled multiplex PCR, was used to amplify TCRbeta CDR3 regions from genomic DNA. As for the original processing: The number of nucleated cells in each sample was estimated from the amplification of reference gene primers within the assay. To quantify the absolute abundance of each unique TCRbeta CDR3 rearrangement, sequence reads were collapsed and filtered. For each sample, productive Simpson clonality was calculated by taking the square root of Simpson's diversity index across productive rearrangements. TCRdb took this table from immuneACCESS and kept in-frame rearrangements with V and J called. Such tables lack part of the clones; where checked against another copy, unresolved V genes explain under half of the gap, and the rest is unexplained. That table furnishes V, J and clone size, whereas the DNA furnished D and trimming. In all, the sample holds 150,000 to 200,000 clones, and just over 85% of those were seen once. Around 9% of the sample is held by the ten biggest clonotypes.

Points on this clone: The antigen this receptor binds is unknown. No per-base quality is available; no much larger clone lies one base away.

Whole blood was collected in K2EDTA tubes by collaborating institutions according to the institutions' own protocols. For TCRbeta analysis, collaborator samples were shipped as frozen whole blood, as isolated PBMCs, or as DNA extracted from either sample type. The junction shows trimming of 0 bases on V and 2 bases on J, plus 11 bases between the germline ends. Counted from cysteine to phenylalanine, this CDR3 has 16 amino acids. Of all the DNA, just the CDR3 is kept, 48 bases in frame from base 1. Sequences LGHNA (CDR1) and YNFKEQ (CDR2) are obtained from the germline V gene. This sequence originates from a man aged 50 or older with active or convalescent COVID-19. Sequences were obtained from peripheral blood. The V and J genes are TRBV4-2 and TRBJ1-3, with the D gene too uncertain to name. CDR3 region: CASSQDGSKAGNTIYF. The sequenced DNA is TGTGCCAGCAGCCAAGACGGGTCTAAAGCTGGAAACACCATATATTTT.